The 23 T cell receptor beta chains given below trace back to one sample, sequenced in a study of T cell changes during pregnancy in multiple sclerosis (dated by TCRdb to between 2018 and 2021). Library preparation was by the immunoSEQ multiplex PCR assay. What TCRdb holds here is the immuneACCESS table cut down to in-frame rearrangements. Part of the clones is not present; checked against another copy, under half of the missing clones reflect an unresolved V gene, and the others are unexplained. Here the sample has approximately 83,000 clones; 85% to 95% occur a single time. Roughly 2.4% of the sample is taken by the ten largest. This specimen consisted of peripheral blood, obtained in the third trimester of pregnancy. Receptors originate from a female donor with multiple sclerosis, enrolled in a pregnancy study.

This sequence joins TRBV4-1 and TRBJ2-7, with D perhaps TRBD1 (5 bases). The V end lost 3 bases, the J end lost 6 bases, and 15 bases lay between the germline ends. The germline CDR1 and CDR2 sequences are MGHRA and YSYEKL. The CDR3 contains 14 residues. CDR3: CASSHPGRVAEQYF. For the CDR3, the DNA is TGCGCCAGCAGCCACCCGGGCAGGGTGGCCGAGCAGTACTTC.

The CDR3 sequence is CASSIRLAGVQDLQYF. CDR3 coding DNA: TGTGCCAGCAGCATTAGACTAGCGGGGGTTCAAGATCTCCAGTACTTC. The chain couples TRBV7-8 to TRBJ2-5; 12 bases map to TRBD2. Germline trimming cut 5 bases from V and 10 bases from J; bases unmatched to any gene: 14. The germline gives CDR1 SGHVS, CDR2 FQNEAQ. The CDR3 sequence is 16 residues long. The full variable domain, with the rest looked up from reference TRBV7-8 and TRBJ2-5, is GAGVSQSPRYKVAKRGQDVALRCDPISGHVSLFWYQQALGQGPEFLTYFQNEAQLDKSGLPSDRFFAERPEGSVSTLKIQRTQQEDSAVYLCASSIRLAGVQDLQYFGPGTRLLVL.

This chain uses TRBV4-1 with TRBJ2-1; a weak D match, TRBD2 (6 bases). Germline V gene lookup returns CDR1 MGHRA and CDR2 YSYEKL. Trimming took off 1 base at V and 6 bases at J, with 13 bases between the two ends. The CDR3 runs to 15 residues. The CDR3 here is CASSQAPLAGNEQFF. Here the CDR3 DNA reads TGCGCCAGCAGCCAAGCCCCACTAGCTGGCAATGAGCAGTTCTTC.

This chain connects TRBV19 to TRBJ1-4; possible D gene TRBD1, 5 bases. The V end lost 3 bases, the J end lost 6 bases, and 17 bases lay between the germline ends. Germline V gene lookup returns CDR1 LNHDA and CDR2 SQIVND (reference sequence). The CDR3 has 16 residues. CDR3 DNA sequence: TGTGCCAGTAGTATCGAAACAGGCCCCTGGGATGAAAAACTGTTTTTT. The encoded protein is CASSIETGPWDEKLFF.

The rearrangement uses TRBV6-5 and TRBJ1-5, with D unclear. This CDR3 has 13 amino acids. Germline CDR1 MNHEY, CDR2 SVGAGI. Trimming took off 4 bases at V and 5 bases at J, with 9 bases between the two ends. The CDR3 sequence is CASSLKEHQPQHF. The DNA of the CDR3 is TGTGCCAGCAGTTTAAAGGAGCATCAGCCCCAGCATTTT.

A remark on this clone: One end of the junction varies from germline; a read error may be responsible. The CDR3 loop is CASSTHSGSSYNEQFF. In DNA form, the CDR3 reads TGTGCTAGCAGCACCCATAGCGGGAGCTCCTACAATGAGCAGTTCTTC. This chain connects TRBV7-7 to TRBJ2-1; TRBD2 aligns across 9 bases. The CDR3 covers 16 residues. Germline lookup yields CDR1 SSHAT and CDR2 FNYEAQ (reference sequence). Looking up the rest from reference TRBV7-7 and TRBJ2-1 gives the full variable domain: GAGVSQSPRYKVTKRGQDVTLRCDPISSHATLYWYQQALGQGPEFLTYFNYEAQPDKSGLPSDRFSAERPEGSISTLTIQRTEQRDSAMYRCASSTHSGSSYNEQFFGPGTRLTVL.

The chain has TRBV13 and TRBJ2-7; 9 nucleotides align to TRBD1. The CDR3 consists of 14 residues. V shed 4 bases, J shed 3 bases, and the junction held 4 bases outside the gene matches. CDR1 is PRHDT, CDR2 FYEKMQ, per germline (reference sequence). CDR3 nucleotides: TGTGCCAGCAGCTCAACAGGGGGCAGCTACGAGCAGTACTTC. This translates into CASSSTGGSYEQYF. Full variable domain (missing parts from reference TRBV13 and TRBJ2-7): AAGVIQSPRHLIKEKRETATLKCYPIPRHDTVYWYQQGPGQDPQFLISFYEKMQSDKGSIPDRFSAQQFSDYHSELNMSSLELGDSALYFCASSSTGGSYEQYFGPGTRLTVT.

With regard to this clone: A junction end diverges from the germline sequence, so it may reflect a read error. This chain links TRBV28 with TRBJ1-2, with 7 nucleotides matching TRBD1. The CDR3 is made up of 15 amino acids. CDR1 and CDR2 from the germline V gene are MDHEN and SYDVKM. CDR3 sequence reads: CASSLRTGPGGGLAF. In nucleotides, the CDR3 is TGTGCCAGCAGTTTAAGGACAGGCCCTGGGGGTGGTCTCGCCTTC.

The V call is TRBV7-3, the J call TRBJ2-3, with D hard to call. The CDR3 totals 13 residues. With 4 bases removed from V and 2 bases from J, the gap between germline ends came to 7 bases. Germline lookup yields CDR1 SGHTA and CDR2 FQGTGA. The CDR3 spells CASSSGTTDTQYF. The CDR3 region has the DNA TGTGCCAGCAGCTCAGGTACCACAGATACGCAGTATTTT. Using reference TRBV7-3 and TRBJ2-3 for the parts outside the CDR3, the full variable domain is GAGVSQTPSNKVTEKGKYVELRCDPISGHTALYWYRQSLGQGPEFLIYFQGTGAADDSGLPNDRFFAVRPEGSVSTLKIQRTERGDSAVYLCASSSGTTDTQYFGPGTRLTVL.

The CDR3 here is CASSLALGGYGYTF. CDR3 nucleotides: TGTGCCAGCAGCTTAGCGTTGGGGGGCTATGGCTACACCTTC. The rearrangement links TRBV7-2 to TRBJ1-2; D is perhaps TRBD1 (5 bases). This CDR3 spans 14 amino acids. Germline CDR1 is SGHTA and CDR2 is FQGNSA. V was trimmed by 0 bases and J by 4 bases, leaving 9 bases between them.

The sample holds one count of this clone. The CDR3 region is CASSFQPRQGEFF. In nucleotides, the CDR3 is TGTGCCAGCAGCTTCCAGCCACGACAGGGAGAGTTCTTC. The rearrangement uses TRBV7-2 and TRBJ2-1; TRBD1 agrees at 7 bases. The CDR3 covers 13 residues. Germline V gives CDR1 SGHTA, CDR2 FQGNSA. V was pared by 3 bases and J by 14 bases, with 10 bases of the junction left unmatched.

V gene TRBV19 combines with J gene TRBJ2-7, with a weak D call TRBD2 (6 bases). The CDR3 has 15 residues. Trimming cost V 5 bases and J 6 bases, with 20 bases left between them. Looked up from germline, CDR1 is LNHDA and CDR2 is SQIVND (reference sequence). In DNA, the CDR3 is TGTGCCAGTAGTGCGGGACTGCGGGGCGGGTCCGAGCAGTACTTC. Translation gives CASSAGLRGGSEQYF. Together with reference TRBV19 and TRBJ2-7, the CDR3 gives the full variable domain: DGGITQSPKYLFRKEGQNVTLSCEQNLNHDAMYWYRQDPGQGLRLIYYSQIVNDFQKGDIAEGYSVSREKKESFPLTVTSAQKNPTAFYLCASSAGLRGGSEQYFGPGTRLTVT.

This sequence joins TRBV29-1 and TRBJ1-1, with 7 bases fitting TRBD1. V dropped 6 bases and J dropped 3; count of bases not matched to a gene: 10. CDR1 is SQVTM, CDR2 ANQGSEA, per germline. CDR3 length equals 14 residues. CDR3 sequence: CSVRQGEGDTEAFF. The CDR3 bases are TGCAGCGTCCGACAGGGAGAGGGGGACACTGAAGCTTTCTTT.

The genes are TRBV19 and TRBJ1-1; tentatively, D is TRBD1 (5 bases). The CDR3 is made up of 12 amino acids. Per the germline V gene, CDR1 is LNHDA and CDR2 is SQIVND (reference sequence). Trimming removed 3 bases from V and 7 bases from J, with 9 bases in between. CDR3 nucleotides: TGTGCCAGTAGTATTAACAGGATTGAAGCTTTCTTT. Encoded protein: CASSINRIEAFF.

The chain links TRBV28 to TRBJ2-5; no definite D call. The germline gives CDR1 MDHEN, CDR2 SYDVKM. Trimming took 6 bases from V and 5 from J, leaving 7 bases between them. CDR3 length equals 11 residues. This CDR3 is CASRSVETQYF. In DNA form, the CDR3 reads TGTGCCAGCAGGAGCGTGGAGACCCAGTACTTC.

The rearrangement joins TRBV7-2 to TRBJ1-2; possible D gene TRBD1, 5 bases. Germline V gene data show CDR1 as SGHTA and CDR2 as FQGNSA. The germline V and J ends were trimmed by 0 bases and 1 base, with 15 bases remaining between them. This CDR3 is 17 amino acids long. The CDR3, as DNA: TGTGCCAGCAGCTTAGCTCCGGGGTGGGGGGATAACTATGGCTACACCTTC. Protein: CASSLAPGWGDNYGYTF.

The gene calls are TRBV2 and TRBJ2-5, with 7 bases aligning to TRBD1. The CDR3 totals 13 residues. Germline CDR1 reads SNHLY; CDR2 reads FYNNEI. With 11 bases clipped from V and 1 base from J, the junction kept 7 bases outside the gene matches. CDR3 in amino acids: CAVPGQTQETQYF. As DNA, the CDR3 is TGTGCCGTACCGGGACAGACCCAAGAGACCCAGTACTTC.

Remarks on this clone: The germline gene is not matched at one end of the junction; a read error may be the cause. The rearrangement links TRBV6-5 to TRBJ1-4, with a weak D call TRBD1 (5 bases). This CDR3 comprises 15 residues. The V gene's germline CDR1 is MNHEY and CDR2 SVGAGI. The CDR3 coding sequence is TGTGCCAGCAGCTACTCGAAGGGGCCGGATGAAAAACTGTTTTTT. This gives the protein CASSYSKGPDEKLFF.

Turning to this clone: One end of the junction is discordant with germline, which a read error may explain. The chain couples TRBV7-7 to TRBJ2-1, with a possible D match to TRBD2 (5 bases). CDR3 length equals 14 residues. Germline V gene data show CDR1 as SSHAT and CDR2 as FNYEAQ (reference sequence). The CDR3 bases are TGTGCTAGCAGCTTTGGCGGGTCCAACAATGAGCAGTTCTTC. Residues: CASSFGGSNNEQFF.

The DNA for the CDR3 is TGCGCCAGCAGCTTGGGCGGCGATAGCAATCAGCCCCAGCATTTT. This encodes CASSLGGDSNQPQHF. The chain carries TRBV5-1 and TRBJ1-5; D not certain. CDR1 and CDR2 from the germline V gene are SGHRS and YFSETQ. The V end lost 0 bases, the J end lost 0 bases, and 7 bases lay between the germline ends. The CDR3 covers 15 residues.

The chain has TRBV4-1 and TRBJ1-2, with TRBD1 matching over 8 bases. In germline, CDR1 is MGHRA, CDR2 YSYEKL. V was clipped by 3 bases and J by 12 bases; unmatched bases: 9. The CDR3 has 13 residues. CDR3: CASSQGRGQLNTF. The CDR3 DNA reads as TGCGCCAGCAGCCAGGGCAGGGGGCAACTAAACACCTTC.

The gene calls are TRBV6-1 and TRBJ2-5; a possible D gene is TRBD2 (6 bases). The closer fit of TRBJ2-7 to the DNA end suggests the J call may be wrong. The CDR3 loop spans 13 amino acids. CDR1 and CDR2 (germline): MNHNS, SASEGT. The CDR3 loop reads CASKHSGSYEQYF. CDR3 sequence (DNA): TGTGCCAGCAAGCATAGCGGCTCCTACGAGCAGTACTTC.

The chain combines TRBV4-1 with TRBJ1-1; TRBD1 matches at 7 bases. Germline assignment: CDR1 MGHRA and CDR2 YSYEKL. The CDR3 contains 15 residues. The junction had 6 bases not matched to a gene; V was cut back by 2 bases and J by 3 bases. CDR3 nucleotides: TGCGCCAGCAGCCAAACCGAAGGGGGCTACACTGAAGCTTTCTTT. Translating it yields CASSQTEGGYTEAFF.